The sequence of this T cell receptor beta chain was determined in a study of sequential checkpoint blockade in melanoma. The table came from immunoSEQ multiplex PCR; TCRdb's copy has only in-frame clones and leaves some out. The table shows 15,000 or so clones, with roughly 50% occurring only once. The treatment is: randomized to nivolumab then ipilimumab (arm A) or the reverse (arm B). CDR1 and CDR2 (germline): SNHLY, FYNNEI. The CDR3 extends over 15 amino acids. The trim removed 6 bases at V and 2 bases at J, leaving 6 bases unmatched. Source: CD8+ T cells sorted from blood (inferred from file names), taken from a patient given nivolumab and ipilimumab in sequence. This chain links TRBV2 with TRBJ2-1, with 8 bases fitting TRBD2. This receptor was obtained from a human donor with melanoma. CDR3 region: CASSVSGTTYNEQFF. The CDR3 DNA reads as TGTGCCAGCAGCGTTAGCGGGACAACCTACAATGAGCAGTTCTTC.